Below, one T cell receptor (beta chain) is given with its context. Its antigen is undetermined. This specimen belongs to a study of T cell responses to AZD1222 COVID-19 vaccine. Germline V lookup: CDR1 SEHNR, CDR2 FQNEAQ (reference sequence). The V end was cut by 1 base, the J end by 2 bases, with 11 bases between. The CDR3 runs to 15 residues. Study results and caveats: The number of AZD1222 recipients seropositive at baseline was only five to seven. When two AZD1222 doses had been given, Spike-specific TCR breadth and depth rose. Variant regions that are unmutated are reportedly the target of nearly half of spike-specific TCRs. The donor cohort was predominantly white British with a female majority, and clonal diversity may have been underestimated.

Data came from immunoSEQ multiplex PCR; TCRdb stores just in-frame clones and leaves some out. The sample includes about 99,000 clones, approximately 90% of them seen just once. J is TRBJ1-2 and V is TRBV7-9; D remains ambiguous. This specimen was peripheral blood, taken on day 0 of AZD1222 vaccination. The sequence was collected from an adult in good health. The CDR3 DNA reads TGTGCCAGCAGCTTAGTGGCCCGCGGCAACTATGGCTACACCTTC. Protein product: CASSLVARGNYGYTF.